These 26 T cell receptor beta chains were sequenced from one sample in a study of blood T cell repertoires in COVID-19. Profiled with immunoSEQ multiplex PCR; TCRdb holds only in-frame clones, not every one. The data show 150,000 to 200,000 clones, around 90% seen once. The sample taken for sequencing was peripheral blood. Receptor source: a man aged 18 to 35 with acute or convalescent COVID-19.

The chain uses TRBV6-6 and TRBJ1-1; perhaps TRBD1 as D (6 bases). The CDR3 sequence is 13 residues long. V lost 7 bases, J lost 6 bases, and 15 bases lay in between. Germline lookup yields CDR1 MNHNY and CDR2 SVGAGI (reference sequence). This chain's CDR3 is CASTLGGASEAFF. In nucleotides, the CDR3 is TGTGCCAGCACCCTAGGGGGGGCCTCTGAAGCTTTCTTT.

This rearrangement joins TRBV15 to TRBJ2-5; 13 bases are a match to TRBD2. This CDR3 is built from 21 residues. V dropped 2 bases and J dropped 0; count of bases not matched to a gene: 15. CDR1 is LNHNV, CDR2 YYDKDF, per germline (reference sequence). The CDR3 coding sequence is TGTGCCACCAGCAGACCCCTCGGACTAGCGGGGGCAGAGAGACACCAAGAGACCCAGTACTTC. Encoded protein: CATSRPLGLAGAERHQETQYF.

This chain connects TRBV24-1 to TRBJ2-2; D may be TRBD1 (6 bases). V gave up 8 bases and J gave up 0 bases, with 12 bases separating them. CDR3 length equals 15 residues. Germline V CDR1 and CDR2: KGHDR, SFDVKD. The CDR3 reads CATTRGPANTGELFF. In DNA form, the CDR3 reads TGTGCCACCACCAGGGGCCCGGCGAACACCGGGGAGCTGTTTTTT.

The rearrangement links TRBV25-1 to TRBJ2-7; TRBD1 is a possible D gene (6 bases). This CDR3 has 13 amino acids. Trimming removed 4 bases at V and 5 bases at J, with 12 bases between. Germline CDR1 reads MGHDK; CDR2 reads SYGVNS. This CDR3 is CASSGIRGHEQYF. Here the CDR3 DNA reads TGTGCCAGCAGTGGCATCAGGGGCCACGAGCAGTACTTC.

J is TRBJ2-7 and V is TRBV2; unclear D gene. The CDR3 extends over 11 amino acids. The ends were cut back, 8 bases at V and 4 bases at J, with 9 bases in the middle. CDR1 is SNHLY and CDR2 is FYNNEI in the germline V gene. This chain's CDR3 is CASGHSYEQYF. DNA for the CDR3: TGTGCCAGCGGCCACAGTTACGAGCAGTACTTC.

The CDR3 here is CASSPNAGYGYTF. CDR3 nucleotide sequence: TGTGCCAGCTCACCAAATGCAGGGTATGGCTACACCTTC. V usage is TRBV18 and J usage is TRBJ1-2; possible D gene TRBD1, 5 bases. The V gene's germline CDR1 is KGHSH and CDR2 LQKENI. The CDR3 consists of 13 residues. V lost 2 bases and J 5 bases, leaving 9 bases between the germline ends.

CDR3 sequence: CASSLAFGLAGVRDEQFF. CDR3 nucleotide sequence: TGTGCCAGCAGCTTAGCGTTCGGACTAGCGGGAGTAAGGGATGAGCAGTTCTTC. The chain combines TRBV11-2 with TRBJ2-1; TRBD2 matches 13 bases. The germline V gene has CDR1 SGHAT and CDR2 FQNNGV. This CDR3 comprises 18 residues. V was clipped by 1 base and J by 8 bases; unmatched bases: 11.

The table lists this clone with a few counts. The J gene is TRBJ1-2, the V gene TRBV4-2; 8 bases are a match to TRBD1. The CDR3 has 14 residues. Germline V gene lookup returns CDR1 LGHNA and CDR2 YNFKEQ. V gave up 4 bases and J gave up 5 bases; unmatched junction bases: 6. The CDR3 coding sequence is TGTGCCAGCAGCCCATTGGGACAGGAATATGGCTACACCTTC. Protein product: CASSPLGQEYGYTF.

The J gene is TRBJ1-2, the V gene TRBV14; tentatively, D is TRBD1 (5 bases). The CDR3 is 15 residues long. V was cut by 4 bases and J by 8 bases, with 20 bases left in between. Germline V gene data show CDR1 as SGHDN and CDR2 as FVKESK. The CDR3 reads CASSPSGAGARGYTF. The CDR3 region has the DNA TGTGCCAGCAGCCCATCTGGGGCCGGAGCCAGGGGCTACACCTTC.

CDR3 loop: CASKGASLGVTEAFF. CDR3 DNA: TGTGCCAGTAAAGGCGCCTCCCTAGGGGTAACTGAAGCTTTCTTT. The rearrangement joins TRBV19 to TRBJ1-1; D may be TRBD1 (5 bases). This CDR3 has 15 amino acids. In germline, CDR1 is LNHDA, CDR2 SQIVND (reference sequence). Trimming took 7 bases from V and 5 from J, leaving 20 bases between them.

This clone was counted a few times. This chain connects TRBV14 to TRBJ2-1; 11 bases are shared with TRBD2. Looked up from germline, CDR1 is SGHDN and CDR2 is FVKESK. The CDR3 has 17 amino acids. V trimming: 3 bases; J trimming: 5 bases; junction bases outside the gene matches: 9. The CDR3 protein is CASSHPVLAGGNNEQFF. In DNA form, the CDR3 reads TGTGCCAGCAGCCACCCCGTCCTAGCGGGAGGCAACAATGAGCAGTTCTTC.

CDR3 coding DNA: TGTGCTAGTGCCGGGGGGGGATCCTATGGCTACACCTTC. Amino acid sequence: CASAGGGSYGYTF. The genes are TRBV12-5 and TRBJ1-2, with D possibly matching TRBD1 (5 bases). The length of the CDR3 is 13 residues. From germline, CDR1 is LGHNT and CDR2 FRNRAP. Deletions cut 7 bases from V and 4 bases from J, with 13 bases between.

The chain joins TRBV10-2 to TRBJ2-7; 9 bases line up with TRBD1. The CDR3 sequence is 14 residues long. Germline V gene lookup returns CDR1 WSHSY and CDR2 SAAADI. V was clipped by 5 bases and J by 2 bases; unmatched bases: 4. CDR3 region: CASSLTGGAYEQYF. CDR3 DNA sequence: TGCGCCAGCAGTCTGACAGGGGGGGCCTACGAGCAGTACTTC.

The CDR3 here is CASSIRGNNYGYTF. The CDR3 DNA sequence: TGTGCCAGTAGTATAAGAGGGAATAACTATGGCTACACCTTC. The chain recombines TRBV19 with TRBJ1-2; D is unresolved. The germline CDR1 and CDR2 sequences are LNHDA and SQIVND (reference sequence). The CDR3 contains 14 residues. Deletions cut 2 bases from V and 1 base from J, with 8 bases between.

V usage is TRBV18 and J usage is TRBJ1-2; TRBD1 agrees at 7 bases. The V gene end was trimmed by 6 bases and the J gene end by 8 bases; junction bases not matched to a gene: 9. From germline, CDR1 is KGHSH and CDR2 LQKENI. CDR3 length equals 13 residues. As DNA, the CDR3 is TGTGCCAGCTCCCAAGGGACAGCCCGCGGCTACACCTTC. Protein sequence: CASSQGTARGYTF. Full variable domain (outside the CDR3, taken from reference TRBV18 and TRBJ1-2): NAGVMQNPRHLVRRRGQEARLRCSPMKGHSHVYWYRQLPEEGLKFMVYLQKENIIDESGMPKERFSAEFPKEGPSILRIQQVVRGDSAAYFCASSQGTARGYTFGSGTRLTVV.

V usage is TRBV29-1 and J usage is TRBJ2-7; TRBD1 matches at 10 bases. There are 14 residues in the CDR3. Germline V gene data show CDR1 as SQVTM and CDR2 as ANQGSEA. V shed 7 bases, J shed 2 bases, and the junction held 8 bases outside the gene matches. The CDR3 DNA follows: TGCAGCGCTTTACCGGGACAGGGGACCTACGAGCAGTACTTC. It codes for CSALPGQGTYEQYF.

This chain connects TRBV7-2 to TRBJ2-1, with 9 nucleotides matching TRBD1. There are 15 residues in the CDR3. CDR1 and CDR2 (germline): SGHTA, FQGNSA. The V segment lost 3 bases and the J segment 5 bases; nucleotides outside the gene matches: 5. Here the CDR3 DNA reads TGTGCCAGCAGCTTTGACAGGGGGAGAGACAATGAGCAGTTCTTC. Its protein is CASSFDRGRDNEQFF.

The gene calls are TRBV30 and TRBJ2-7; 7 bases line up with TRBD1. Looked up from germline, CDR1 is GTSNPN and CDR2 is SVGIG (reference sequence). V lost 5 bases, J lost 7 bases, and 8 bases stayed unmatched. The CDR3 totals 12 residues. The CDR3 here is CAWASSQGEQYF. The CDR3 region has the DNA TGTGCCTGGGCAAGCTCACAGGGGGAGCAGTACTTC.

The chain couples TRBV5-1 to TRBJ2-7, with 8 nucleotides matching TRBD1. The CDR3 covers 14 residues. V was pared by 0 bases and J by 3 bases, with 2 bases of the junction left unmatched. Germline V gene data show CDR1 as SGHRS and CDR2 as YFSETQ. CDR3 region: CASSLARGLYEQYF. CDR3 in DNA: TGCGCCAGCAGCTTGGCCAGGGGGCTCTACGAGCAGTACTTC.

DNA of the CDR3: TGTGCCAGCAGTGAACAACAGGGGATCTATGGCTACACCTTC. Translation: CASSEQQGIYGYTF. The chain combines TRBV6-1 with TRBJ1-2; 7 bases fit TRBD1. CDR3 size: 14 residues. Germline assignment: CDR1 MNHNS and CDR2 SASEGT. V was pared by 2 bases and J by 4 bases, with 4 bases of the junction left unmatched.

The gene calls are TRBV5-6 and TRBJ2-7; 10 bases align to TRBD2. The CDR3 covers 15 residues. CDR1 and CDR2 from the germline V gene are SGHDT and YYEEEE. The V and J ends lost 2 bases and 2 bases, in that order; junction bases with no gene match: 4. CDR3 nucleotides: TGTGCCAGCAGCTTCCTTAGCGGGGGGACCTACGAGCAGTACTTC. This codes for CASSFLSGGTYEQYF.

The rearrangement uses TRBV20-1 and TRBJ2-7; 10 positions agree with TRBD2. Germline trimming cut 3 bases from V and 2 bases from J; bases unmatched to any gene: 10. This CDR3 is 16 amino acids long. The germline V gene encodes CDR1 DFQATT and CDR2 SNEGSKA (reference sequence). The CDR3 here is CSASLTSGQGTYEQYF. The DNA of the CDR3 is TGCAGTGCTAGTTTGACTAGCGGGCAGGGAACCTACGAGCAGTACTTC.

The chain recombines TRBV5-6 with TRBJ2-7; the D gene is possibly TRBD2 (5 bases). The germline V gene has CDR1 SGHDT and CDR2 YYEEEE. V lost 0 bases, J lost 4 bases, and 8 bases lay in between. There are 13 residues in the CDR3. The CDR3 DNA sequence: TGTGCCAGCAGCTTGGAACGGGGATACGAGCAGTACTTC. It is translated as CASSLERGYEQYF.

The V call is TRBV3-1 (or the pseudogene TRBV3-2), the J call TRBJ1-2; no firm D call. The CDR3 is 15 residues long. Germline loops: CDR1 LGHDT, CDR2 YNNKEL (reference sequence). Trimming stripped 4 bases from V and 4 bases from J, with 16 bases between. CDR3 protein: CASSPPLAAFYGYTF. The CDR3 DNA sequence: TGTGCCAGCAGCCCACCCTTGGCGGCGTTCTATGGCTACACCTTC.

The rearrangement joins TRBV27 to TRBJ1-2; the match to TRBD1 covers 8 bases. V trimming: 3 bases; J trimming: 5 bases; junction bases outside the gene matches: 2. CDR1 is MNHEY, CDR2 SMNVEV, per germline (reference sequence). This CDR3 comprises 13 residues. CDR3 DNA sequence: TGTGCCAGCAGTTTTCAGGGGGCTTATGGCTACACCTTC. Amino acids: CASSFQGAYGYTF.

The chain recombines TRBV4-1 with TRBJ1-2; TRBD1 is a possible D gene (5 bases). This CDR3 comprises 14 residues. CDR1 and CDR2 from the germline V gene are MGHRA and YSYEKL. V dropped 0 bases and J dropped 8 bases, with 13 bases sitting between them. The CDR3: CASSQDQGGSGYTF. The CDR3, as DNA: TGCGCCAGCAGCCAAGATCAGGGAGGTAGCGGCTACACCTTC.